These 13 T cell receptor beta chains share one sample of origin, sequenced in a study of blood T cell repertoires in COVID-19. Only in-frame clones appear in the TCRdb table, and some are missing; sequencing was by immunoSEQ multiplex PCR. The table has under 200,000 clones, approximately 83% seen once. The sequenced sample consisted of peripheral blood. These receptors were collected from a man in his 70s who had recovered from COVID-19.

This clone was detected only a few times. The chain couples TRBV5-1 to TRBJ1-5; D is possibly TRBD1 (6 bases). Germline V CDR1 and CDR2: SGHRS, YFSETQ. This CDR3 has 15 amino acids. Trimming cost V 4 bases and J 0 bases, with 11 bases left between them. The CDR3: CASSQDSGSNQPQHF. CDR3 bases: TGCGCCAGCAGCCAGGACAGCGGTAGCAATCAGCCCCAGCATTTT.

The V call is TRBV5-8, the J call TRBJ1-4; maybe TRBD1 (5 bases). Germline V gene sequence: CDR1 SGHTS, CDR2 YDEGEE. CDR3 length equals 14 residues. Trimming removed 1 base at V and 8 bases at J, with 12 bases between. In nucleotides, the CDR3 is TGTGCCAGCAGCTTGAGCAGGGTTCCCGAAAAACTGTTTTTT. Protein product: CASSLSRVPEKLFF.

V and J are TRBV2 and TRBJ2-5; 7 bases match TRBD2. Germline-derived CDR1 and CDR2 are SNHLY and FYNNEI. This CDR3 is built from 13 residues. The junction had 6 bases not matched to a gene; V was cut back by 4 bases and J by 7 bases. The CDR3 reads CASSGTERGTQYF. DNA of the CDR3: TGTGCCAGCAGTGGGACCGAGCGGGGGACCCAGTACTTC.

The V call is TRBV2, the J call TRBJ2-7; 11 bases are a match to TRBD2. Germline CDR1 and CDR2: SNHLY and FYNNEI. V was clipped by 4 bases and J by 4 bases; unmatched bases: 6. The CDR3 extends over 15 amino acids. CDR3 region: CASSATGTSGYEQYF. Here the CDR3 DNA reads TGTGCCAGCAGTGCTACCGGGACTAGCGGATACGAGCAGTACTTC.

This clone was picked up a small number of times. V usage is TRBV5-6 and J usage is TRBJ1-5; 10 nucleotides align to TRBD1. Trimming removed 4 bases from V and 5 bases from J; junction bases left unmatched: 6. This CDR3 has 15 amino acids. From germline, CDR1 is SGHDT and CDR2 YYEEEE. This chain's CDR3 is CASSPGQGFDQPQHF. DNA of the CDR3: TGTGCCAGCAGCCCGGGACAGGGGTTCGATCAGCCCCAGCATTTT. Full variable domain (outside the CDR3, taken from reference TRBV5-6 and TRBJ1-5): DAGVTQSPTHLIKTRGQQVTLRCSPKSGHDTVSWYQQALGQGPQFIFQYYEEEERQRGNFPDRFSGHQFPNYSSELNVNALLLGDSALYLCASSPGQGFDQPQHFGDGTRLSIL.

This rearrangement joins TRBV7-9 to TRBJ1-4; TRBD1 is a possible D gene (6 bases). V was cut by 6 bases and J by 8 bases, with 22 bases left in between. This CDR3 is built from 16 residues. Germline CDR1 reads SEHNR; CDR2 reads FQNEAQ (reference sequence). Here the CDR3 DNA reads TGTGCCAGCAGTCCCGGGACACCCATCTCAGGGGAAAAACTGTTTTTT. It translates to CASSPGTPISGEKLFF.

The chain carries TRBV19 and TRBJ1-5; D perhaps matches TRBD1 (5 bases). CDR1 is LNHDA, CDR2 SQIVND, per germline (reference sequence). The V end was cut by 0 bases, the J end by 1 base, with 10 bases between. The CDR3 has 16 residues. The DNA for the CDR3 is TGTGCCAGTAGTATAGAGGGACTCGGGAGCAATCAGCCCCAGCATTTT. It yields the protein CASSIEGLGSNQPQHF. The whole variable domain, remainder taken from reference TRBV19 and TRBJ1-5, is DGGITQSPKYLFRKEGQNVTLSCEQNLNHDAMYWYRQDPGQGLRLIYYSQIVNDFQKGDIAEGYSVSREKKESFPLTVTSAQKNPTAFYLCASSIEGLGSNQPQHFGDGTRLSIL.

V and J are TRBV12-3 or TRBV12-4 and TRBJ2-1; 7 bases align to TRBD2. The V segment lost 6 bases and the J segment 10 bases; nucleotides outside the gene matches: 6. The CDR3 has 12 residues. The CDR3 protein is CASSPQLAEQFF. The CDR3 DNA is TGTGCCAGCAGCCCACAACTAGCGGAGCAGTTCTTC.

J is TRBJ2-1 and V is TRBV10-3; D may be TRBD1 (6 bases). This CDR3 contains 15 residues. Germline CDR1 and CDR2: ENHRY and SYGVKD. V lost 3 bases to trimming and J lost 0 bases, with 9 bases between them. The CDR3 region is CAISETGSSYNEQFF. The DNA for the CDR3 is TGTGCCATCAGTGAAACAGGGAGCTCCTACAATGAGCAGTTCTTC.

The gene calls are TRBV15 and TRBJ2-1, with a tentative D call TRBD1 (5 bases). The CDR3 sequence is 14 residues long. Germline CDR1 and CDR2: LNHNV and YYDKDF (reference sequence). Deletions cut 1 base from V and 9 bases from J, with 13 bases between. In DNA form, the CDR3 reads TGTGCCACCAGCAGAGGGGGCCCGGTTGGTGAGCAGTTCTTC. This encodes CATSRGGPVGEQFF.

CDR3 amino acids: CASSEQRGRGWTEAFF. Here the CDR3 DNA reads TGTGCCAGCAGTGAGCAAAGAGGGAGGGGATGGACTGAAGCTTTCTTT. The gene calls are TRBV6-1 and TRBJ1-1; tentative D call: TRBD1 (5 bases). The CDR3 extends over 16 amino acids. Deletions cut 3 bases from V and 5 bases from J, with 19 bases between. The germline V gene encodes CDR1 MNHNS and CDR2 SASEGT.

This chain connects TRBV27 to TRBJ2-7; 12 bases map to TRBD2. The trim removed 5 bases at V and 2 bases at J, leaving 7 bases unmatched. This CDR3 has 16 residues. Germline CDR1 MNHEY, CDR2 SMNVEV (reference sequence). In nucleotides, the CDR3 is TGTGCCAGCAGTACCGAGACTAGCGGGAGTCCCTACGAGCAGTACTTC. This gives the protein CASSTETSGSPYEQYF.

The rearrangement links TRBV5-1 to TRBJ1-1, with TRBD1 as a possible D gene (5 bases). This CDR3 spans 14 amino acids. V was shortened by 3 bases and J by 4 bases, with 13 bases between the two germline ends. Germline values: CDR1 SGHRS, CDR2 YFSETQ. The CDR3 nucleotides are TGCGCCAGCAGCTCGTGGGGGGAGGGCACTGAAGCTTTCTTT. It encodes CASSSWGEGTEAFF.